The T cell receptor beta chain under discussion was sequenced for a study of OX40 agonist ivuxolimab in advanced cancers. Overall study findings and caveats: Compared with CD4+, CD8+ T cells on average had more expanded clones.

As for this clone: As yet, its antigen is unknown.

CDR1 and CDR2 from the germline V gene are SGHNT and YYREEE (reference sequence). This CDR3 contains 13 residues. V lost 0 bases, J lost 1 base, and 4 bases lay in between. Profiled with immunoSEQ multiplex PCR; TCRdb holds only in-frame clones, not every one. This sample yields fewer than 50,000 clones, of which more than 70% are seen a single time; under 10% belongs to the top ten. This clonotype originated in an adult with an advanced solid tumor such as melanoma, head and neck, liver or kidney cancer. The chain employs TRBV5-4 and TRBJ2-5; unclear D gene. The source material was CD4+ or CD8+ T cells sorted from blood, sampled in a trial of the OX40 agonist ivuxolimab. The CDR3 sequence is CASSLDSQETQYF. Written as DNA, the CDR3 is TGTGCCAGCAGCTTGGATAGCCAAGAGACCCAGTACTTC.